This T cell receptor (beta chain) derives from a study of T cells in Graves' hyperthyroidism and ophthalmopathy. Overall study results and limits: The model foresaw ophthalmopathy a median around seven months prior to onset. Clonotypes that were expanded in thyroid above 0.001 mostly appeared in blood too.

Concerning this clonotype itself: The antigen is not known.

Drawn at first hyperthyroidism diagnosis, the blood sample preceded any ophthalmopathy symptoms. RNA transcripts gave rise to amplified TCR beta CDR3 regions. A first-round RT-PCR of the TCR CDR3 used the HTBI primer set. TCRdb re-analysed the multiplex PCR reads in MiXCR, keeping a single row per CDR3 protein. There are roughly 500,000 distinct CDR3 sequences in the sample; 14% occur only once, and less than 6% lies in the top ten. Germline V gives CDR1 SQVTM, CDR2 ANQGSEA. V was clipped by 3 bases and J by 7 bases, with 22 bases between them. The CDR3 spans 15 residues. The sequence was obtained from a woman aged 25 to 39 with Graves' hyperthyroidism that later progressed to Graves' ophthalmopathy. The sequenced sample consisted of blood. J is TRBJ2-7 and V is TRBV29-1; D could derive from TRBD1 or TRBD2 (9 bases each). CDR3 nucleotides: TGCAGCGTTGATCGTCTAGCGGGACAGGGAGAAGAGCAGTACTTC. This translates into CSVDRLAGQGEEQYF.